This T cell receptor beta chain was retrieved from a study of T cell changes during pregnancy in multiple sclerosis (dated by TCRdb to the late 2010s). A note on the overall study: Changes in the T cell repertoire over the course of pregnancy were examined in this study in women with multiple sclerosis.

The library was prepared using the immunoSEQ multiplex PCR assay. The table comes from immuneACCESS by way of TCRdb, which keeps in-frame sequences with V and J called. Part of the clones is missing from these tables; in studies checked, under half for an unresolved V gene and the rest for unknown reasons. In this sample the table shows fewer than 40,000 clones, 90% of which occur a single time. The ten largest clonotypes hold 0.44% of the sample. V was cut back by 10 bases and J by 0 bases, leaving a gap of 15 bases between them. Based on the germline V gene (reference sequence), the CDR1 and CDR2 sequences are LNHDA and SQIVND. Reading from cysteine to phenylalanine, the CDR3 counts 14 amino acids. Only the CDR3 DNA is retained, 42 bases long and in frame from the first base. This clone was recorded a few times. This receptor's antigen is unknown. Base qualities were left out, and no much larger clone turns up one base away.

The rearrangement joined TRBV19 to TRBJ1-2; matching of 5 bases hints at TRBD1 as the D gene. Sequences were derived from CD4+ T cells from peripheral blood mononuclear cells, sampled in the second trimester of pregnancy. The clonotype was recovered from a female donor in good health, enrolled as a control in a pregnancy study. The nucleotides are TGTGCCACGAAAGGTCAGGGAACTAACTATGGCTACACCTTC. Translated, this gives CATKGQGTNYGYTF.